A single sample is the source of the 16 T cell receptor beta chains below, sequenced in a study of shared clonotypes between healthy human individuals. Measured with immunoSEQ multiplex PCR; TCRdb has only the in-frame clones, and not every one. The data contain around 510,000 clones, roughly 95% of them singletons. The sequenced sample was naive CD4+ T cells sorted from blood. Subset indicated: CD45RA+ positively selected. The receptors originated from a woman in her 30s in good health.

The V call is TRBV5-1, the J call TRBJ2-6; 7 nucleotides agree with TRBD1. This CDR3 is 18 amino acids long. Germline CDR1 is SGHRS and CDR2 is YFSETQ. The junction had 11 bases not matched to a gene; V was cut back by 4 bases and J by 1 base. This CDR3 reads CASSPYRGVLSGANVLTF. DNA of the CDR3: TGCGCCAGCAGCCCCTACAGGGGCGTATTGTCTGGGGCCAACGTCCTGACTTTC.

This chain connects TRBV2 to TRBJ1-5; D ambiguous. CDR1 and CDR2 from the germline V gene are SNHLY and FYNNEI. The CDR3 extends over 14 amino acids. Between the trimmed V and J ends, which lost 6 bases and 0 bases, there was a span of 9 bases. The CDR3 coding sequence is TGTGCCAGCAGCGCCCACCTTAGCAATCAGCCCCAGCATTTT. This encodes CASSAHLSNQPQHF. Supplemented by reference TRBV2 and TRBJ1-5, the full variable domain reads EPEVTQTPSHQVTQMGQEVILRCVPISNHLYFYWYRQILGQKVEFLVSFYNNEISEKSEIFDDQFSVERPDGSNFTLKIRSTKLEDSAMYFCASSAHLSNQPQHFGDGTRLSIL.

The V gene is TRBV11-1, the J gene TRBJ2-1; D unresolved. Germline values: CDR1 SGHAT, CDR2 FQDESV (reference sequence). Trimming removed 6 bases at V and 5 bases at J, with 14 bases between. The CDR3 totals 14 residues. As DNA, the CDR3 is TGTGCCAGCAGGACGGACCGGTGGGACAATGAGCAGTTCTTC. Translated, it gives CASRTDRWDNEQFF.

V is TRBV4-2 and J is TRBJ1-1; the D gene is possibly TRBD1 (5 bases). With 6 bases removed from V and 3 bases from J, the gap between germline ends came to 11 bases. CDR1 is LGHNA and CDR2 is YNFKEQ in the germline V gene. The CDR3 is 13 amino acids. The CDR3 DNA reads TGTGCCAGCAGTTTCAGGGACGACACTGAAGCTTTCTTT. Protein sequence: CASSFRDDTEAFF.

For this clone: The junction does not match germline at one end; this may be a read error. This chain's CDR3 is CASSQNRGKGFREQYF. The CDR3 DNA sequence: TGCGCCAGCAGCCAGAACAGGGGGAAGGGGTTTCGCGAGCAATACTTC. The V gene is TRBV4-1, the J gene TRBJ2-7; 8 bases map to TRBD1. Germline V gives CDR1 MGHRA, CDR2 YSYEKL. The CDR3 consists of 16 residues.

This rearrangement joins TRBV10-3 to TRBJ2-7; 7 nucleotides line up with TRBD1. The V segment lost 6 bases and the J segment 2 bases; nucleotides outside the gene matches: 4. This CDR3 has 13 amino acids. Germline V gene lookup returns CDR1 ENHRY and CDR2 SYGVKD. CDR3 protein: CAIRGDSTYEQYF. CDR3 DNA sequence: TGTGCCATCAGAGGGGACAGTACCTACGAGCAGTACTTC.

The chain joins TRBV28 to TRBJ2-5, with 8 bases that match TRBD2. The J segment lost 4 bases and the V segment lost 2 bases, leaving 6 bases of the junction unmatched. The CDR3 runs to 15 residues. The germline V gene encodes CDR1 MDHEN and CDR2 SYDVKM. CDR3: CASSLRLAIGETQYF. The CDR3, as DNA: TGTGCCAGCAGTTTACGACTAGCGATCGGAGAGACCCAGTACTTC. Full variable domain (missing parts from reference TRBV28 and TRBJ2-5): DVKVTQSSRYLVKRTGEKVFLECVQDMDHENMFWYRQDPGLGLRLIYFSYDVKMKEKGDIPEGYSVSREKKERFSLILESASTNQTSMYLCASSLRLAIGETQYFGPGTRLLVL.

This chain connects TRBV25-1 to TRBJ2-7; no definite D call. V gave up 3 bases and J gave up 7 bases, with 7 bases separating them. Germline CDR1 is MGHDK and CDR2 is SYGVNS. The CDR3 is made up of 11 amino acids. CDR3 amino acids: CASSDWWEQYF. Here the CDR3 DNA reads TGTGCCAGCAGTGATTGGTGGGAGCAGTACTTC.

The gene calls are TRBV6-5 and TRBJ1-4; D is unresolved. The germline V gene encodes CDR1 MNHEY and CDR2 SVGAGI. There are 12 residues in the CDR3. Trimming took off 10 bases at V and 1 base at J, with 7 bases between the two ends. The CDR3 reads CATRGTNEKLFF. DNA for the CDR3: TGTGCCACCCGGGGAACTAATGAAAAACTGTTTTTT.

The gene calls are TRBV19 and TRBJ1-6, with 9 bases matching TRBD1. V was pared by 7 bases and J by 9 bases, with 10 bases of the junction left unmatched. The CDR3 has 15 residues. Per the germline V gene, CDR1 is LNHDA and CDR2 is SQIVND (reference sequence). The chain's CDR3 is CASTSWTGASSPLHF. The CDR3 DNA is TGTGCCAGTACGAGTTGGACAGGGGCAAGTTCACCCCTCCACTTT.

CDR3 amino acids: CASSPQGADEQYF. The CDR3 DNA is TGTGCCAGCTCACCACAAGGGGCCGACGAGCAGTACTTC. V usage is TRBV18 and J usage is TRBJ2-7; possible D gene TRBD1, 5 bases. The germline gives CDR1 KGHSH, CDR2 LQKENI. V lost 1 base and J 5 bases, leaving 9 bases between the germline ends. This CDR3 contains 13 residues.

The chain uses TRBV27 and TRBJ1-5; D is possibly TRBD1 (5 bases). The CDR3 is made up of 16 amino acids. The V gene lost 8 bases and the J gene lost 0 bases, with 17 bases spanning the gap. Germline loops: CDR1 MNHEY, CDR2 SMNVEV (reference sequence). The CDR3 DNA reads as TGTGCCAGCCGACCGCGGGGGTCCTATAGCAATCAGCCCCAGCATTTT. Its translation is CASRPRGSYSNQPQHF.

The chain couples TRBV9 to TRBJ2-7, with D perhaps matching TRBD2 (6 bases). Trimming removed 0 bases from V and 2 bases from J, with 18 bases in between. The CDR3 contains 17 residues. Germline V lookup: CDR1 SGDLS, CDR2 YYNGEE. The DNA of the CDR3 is TGTGCCAGCAGCGTAGGTTCTCGGGAGAGGCGGCCCTACGAGCAGTACTTC. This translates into CASSVGSRERRPYEQYF.

This CDR3 reads CASSIRQGGTEAFF. For the CDR3, the DNA is TGTGCCAGCAGCATCAGACAGGGAGGCACTGAAGCTTTCTTT. The rearrangement joins TRBV7-9 to TRBJ1-1; TRBD1 agrees at 7 bases. The CDR3 sequence is 14 residues long. Trimming removed 5 bases from V and 4 bases from J; junction bases left unmatched: 7. CDR1 and CDR2 from the germline V gene are SEHNR and FQNEAQ (reference sequence).

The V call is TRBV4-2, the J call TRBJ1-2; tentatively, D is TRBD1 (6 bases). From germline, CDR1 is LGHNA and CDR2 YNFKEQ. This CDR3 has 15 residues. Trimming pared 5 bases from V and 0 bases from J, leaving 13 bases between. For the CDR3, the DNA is TGTGCCAGCAGCTTCCGACAGGCATCTAACTATGGCTACACCTTC. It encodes CASSFRQASNYGYTF.

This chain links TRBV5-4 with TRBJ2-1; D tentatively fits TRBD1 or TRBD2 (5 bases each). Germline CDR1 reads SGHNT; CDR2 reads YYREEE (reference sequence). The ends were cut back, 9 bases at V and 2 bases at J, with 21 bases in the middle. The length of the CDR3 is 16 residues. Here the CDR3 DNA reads TGTGCCACCAGACCCAAAGGGACGGGGCCCTACAATGAGCAGTTCTTC. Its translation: CATRPKGTGPYNEQFF.